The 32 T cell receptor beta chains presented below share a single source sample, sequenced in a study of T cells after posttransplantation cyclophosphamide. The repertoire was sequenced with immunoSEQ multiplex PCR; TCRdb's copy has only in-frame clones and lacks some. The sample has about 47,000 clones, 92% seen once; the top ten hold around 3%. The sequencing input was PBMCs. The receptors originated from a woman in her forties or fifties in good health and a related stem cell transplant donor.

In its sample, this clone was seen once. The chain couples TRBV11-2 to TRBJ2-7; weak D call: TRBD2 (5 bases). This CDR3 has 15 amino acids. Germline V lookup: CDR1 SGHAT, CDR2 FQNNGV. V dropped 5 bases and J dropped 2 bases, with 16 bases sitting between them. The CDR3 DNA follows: TGTGCCAGCAGCCCTGGGGAGCGAGGGACCTACGAGCAGTACTTC. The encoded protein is CASSPGERGTYEQYF.

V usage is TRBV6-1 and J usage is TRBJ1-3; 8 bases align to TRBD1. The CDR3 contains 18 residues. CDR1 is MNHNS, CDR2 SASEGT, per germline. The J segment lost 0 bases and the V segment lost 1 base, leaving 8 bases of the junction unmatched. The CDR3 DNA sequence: TGTGCCAGCAGTGAAGGAGACCCAGGGGGCCACTCTGGAAACACCATATATTTT. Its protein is CASSEGDPGGHSGNTIYF.

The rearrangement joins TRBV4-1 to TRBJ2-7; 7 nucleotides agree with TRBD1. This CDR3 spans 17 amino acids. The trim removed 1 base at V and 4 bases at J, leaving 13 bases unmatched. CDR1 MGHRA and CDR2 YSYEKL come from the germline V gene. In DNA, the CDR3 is TGCGCCAGCAGCCAAGTCGACTTCATAGGGGGCGTATACGAGCAGTACTTC. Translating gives CASSQVDFIGGVYEQYF.

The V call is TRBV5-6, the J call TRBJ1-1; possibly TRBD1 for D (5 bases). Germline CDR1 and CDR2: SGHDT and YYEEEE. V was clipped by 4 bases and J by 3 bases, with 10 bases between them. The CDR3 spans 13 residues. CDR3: CASSPGTYTEAFF. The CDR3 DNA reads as TGTGCCAGCAGCCCCGGGACTTACACTGAAGCTTTCTTT.

The CDR3 sequence is CASSRGTANTGELFF. CDR3 DNA: TGTGCCAGCAGCCGAGGGACAGCGAACACCGGGGAGCTGTTTTTT. The chain employs TRBV6-5 and TRBJ2-2; TRBD1 matches 7 bases. CDR1 is MNHEY and CDR2 is SVGAGI in the germline V gene. V shed 6 bases and J 0 bases; nucleotides not matched to a gene: 4. CDR3 size: 15 residues.

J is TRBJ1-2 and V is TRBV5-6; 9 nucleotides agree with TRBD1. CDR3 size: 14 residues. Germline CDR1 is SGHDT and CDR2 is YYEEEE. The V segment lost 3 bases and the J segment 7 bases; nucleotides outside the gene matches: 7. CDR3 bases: TGTGCCAGCAGCTCCGGGACAGGGATGGTTGGCTACACCTTC. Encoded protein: CASSSGTGMVGYTF.

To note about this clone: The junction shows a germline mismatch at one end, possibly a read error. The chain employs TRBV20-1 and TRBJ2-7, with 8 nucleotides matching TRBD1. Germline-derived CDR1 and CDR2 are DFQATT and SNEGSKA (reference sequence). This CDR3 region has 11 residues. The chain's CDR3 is CSVSSGTGPNF. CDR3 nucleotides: TGCAGCGTTTCGAGTGGGACAGGTCCAAACTTC.

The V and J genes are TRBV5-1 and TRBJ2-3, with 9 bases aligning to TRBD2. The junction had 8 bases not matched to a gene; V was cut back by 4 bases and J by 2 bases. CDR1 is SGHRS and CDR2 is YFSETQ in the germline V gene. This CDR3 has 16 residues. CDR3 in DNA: TGCGCCAGCAGCCTCCTTAGCGGGGGATCCACAGATACGCAGTATTTT. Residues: CASSLLSGGSTDTQYF.

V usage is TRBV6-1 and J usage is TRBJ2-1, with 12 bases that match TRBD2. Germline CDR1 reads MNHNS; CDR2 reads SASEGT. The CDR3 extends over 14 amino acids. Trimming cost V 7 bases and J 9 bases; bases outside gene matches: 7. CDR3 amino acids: CASNFLAGGFEQFF. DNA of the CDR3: TGTGCCAGCAATTTTCTAGCGGGAGGGTTTGAGCAGTTCTTC.

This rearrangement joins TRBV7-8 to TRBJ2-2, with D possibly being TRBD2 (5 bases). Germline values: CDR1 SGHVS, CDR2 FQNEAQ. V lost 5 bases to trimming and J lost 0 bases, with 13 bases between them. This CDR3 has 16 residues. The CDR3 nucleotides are TGTGCCAGCAGCCATATATGGGGAGCGAACACCGGGGAGCTGTTTTTT. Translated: CASSHIWGANTGELFF.

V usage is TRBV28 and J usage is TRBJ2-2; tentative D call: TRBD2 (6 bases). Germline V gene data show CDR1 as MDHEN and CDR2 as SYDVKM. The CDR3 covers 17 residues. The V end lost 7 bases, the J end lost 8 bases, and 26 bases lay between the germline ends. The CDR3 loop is CASTRLEPFSRLGELFF. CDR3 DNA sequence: TGTGCCAGCACCCGACTAGAGCCGTTTTCCCGATTAGGGGAGCTGTTTTTT.

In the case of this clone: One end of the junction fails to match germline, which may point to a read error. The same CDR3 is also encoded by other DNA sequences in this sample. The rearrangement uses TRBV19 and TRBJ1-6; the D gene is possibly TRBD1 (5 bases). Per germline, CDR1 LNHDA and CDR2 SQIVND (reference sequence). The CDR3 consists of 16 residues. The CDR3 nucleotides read TGTGCCAGTAGTCCAGACAGAAGCTCCTATAATTCCCCCCTCCACTTT. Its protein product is CASSPDRSSYNSPLHF.

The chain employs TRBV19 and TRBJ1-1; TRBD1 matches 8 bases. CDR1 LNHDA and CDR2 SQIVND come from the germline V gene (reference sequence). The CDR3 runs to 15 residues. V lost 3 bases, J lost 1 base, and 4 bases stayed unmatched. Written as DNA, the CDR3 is TGTGCCAGTAGTATCCGGACAGGGTCGAACACTGAAGCTTTCTTT. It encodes CASSIRTGSNTEAFF.

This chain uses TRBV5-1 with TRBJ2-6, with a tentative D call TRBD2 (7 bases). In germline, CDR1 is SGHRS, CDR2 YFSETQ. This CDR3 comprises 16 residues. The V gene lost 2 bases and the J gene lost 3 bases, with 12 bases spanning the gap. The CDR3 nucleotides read TGCGCCAGCAGCTTCCTGGGGGGGCTTGGGGCCAACGTCCTGACTTTC. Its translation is CASSFLGGLGANVLTF.

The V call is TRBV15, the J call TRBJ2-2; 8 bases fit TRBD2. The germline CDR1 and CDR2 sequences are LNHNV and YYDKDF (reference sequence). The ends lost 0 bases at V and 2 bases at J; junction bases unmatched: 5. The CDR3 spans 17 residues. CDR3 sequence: CATSRDSLAGNTGELFF. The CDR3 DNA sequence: TGTGCCACCAGCAGAGATAGTCTAGCGGGCAACACCGGGGAGCTGTTTTTT.

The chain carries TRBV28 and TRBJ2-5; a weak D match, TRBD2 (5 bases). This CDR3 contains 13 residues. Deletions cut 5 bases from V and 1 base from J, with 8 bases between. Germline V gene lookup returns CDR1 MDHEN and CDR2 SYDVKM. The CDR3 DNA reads TGTGCCAGCAGTGGGAGATCCCAAGAGACCCAGTACTTC. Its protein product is CASSGRSQETQYF.

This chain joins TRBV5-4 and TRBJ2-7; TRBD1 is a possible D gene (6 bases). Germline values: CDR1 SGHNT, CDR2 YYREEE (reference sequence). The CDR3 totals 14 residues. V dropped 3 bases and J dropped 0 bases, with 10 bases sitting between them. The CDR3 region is CASSSGVSSYEQYF. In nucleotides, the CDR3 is TGTGCCAGCAGCTCAGGGGTAAGCTCCTACGAGCAGTACTTC.

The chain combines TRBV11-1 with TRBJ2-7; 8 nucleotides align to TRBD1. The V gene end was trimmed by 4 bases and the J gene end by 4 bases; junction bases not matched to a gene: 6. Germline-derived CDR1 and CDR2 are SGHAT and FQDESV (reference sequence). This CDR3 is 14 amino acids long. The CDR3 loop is CASSYRGAQYEQYF. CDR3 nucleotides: TGTGCCAGCAGCTACAGGGGGGCGCAGTACGAGCAGTACTTC.

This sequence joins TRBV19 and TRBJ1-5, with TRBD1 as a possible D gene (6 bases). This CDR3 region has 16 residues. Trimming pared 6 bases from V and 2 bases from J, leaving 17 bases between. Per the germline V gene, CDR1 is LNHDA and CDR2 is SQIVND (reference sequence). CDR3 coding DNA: TGTGCCAGTAGCGCGGTGGGGAACAGGGGCAATCAGCCCCAGCATTTT. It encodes CASSAVGNRGNQPQHF. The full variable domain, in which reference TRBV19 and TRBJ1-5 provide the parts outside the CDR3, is DGGITQSPKYLFRKEGQNVTLSCEQNLNHDAMYWYRQDPGQGLRLIYYSQIVNDFQKGDIAEGYSVSREKKESFPLTVTSAQKNPTAFYLCASSAVGNRGNQPQHFGDGTRLSIL.

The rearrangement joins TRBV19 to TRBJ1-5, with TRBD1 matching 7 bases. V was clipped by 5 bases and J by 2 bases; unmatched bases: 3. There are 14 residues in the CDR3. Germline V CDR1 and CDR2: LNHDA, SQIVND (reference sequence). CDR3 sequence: CASSSDRGNQPQHF. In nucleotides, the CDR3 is TGTGCCAGTAGTTCTGACAGGGGCAATCAGCCCCAGCATTTT.

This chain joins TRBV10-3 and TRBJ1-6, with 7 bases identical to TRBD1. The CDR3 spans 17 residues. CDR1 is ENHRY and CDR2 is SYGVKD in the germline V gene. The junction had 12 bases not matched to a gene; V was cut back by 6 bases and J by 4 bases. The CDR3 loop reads CAISPKHPGQYNSPLHF. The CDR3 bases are TGTGCCATCAGCCCCAAACACCCGGGACAGTATAATTCACCCCTCCACTTT.

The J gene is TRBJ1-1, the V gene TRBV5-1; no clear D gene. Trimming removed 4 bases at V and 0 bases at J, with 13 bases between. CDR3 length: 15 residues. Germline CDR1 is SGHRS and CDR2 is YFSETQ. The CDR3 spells CASSQPRGMNTEAFF. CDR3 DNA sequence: TGCGCCAGCAGCCAACCCCGGGGTATGAACACTGAAGCTTTCTTT.

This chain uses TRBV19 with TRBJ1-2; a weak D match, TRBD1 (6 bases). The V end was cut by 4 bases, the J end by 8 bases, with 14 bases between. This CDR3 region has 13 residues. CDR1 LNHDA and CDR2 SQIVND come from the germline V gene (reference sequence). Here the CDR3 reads CASSRPGARGYTF. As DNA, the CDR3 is TGTGCCAGTAGTAGGCCAGGGGCACGAGGCTACACCTTC.

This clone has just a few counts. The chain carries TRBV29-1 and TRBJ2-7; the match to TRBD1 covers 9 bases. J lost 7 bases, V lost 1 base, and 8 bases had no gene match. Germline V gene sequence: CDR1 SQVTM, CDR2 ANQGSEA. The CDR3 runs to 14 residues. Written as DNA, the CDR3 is TGCAGCGTTGAAGTGGGACAGGGTCTCAGTGAGCAGTACTTC. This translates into CSVEVGQGLSEQYF.

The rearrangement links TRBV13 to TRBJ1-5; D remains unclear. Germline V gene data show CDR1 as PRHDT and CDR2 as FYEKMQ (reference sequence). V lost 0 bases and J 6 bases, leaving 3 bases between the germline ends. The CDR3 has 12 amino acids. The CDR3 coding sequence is TGTGCCAGCAGCTTAGGCGGTCAGCCCCAGCATTTT. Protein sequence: CASSLGGQPQHF.

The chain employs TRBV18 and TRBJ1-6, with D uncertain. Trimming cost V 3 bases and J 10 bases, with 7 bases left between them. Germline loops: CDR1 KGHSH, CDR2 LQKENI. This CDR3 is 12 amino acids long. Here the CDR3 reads CASSPYASPLHF. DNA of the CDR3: TGTGCCAGCTCACCTTACGCGTCACCCCTCCACTTT.

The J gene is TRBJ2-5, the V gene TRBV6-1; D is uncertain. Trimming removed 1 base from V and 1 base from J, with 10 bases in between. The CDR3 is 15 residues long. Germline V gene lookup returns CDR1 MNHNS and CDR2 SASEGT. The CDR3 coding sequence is TGTGCCAGCAGTGAAGACTCCCACTTCCAAGAGACCCAGTACTTC. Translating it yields CASSEDSHFQETQYF.

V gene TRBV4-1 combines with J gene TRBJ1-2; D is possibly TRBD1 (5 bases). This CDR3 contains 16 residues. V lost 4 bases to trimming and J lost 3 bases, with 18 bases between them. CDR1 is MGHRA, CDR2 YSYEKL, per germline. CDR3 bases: TGCGCCAGCAGCCCTACGACCTTGACAGAATACTATGGCTACACCTTC. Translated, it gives CASSPTTLTEYYGYTF.

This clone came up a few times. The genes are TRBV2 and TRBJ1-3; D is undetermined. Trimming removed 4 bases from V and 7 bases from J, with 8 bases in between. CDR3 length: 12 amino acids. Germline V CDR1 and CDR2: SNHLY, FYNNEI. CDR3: CASSGLRNTIYF. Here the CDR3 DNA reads TGTGCCAGCAGTGGCTTGAGGAACACCATATATTTT.

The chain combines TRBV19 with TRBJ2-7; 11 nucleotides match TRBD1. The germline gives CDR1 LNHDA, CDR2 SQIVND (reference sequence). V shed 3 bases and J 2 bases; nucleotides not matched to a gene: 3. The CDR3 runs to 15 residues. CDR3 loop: CASSIGTGGTYEQYF. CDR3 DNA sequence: TGTGCCAGTAGTATCGGGACAGGGGGAACCTACGAGCAGTACTTC.

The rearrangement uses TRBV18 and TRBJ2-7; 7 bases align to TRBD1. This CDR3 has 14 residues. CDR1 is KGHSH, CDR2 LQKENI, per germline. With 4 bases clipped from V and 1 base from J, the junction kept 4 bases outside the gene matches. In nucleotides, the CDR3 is TGTGCCAGCTCACTACCGGGACAGTCCTACGAGCAGTACTTC. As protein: CASSLPGQSYEQYF.

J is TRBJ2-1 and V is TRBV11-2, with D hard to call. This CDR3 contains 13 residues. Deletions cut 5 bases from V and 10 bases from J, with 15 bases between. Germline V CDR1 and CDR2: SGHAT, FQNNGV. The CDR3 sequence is CASSLGSLGEQFF. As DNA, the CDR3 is TGTGCCAGCAGCCTAGGTAGCCTCGGGGAGCAGTTCTTC.